Listed here are 2 T cell receptor beta chains from one sample, sequenced in a study of shared clonotypes between healthy human individuals. Clones were read by immunoSEQ multiplex PCR, and TCRdb kept only the in-frame ones, dropping some. The data hold about 2.2 million clones, with around 95% observed a single time. It was CD45RO-negative cells, positively selected for CCR7, that made up naive CD8 cells, with terminally differentiated effector memory CD45RA+ cells excluded. The sample consisted of naive CD8+ T cells from PBMCs. The receptors derive from a man between 18 and 29 years old in good health. Some clones in this sample may be carry-over from other donors' samples.

Comment on this clone: The sample contains more than one DNA sequence encoding this CDR3. The rearrangement uses TRBV6-5 and TRBJ1-1; the match to TRBD1 covers 8 bases. CDR3 length: 14 amino acids. The germline CDR1 and CDR2 sequences are MNHEY and SVGAGI. J was trimmed by 5 bases and V by 6 bases; bases with no gene match: 8. The CDR3 coding sequence is TGTGCCAGCAGCCCCGACAGGGGAAGGACTGAAGCTTTCTTT. This codes for CASSPDRGRTEAFF.

The gene calls are TRBV28 and TRBJ1-2; D gene ambiguous. The CDR3 covers 15 residues. Per the germline V gene, CDR1 is MDHEN and CDR2 is SYDVKM. Deletions cut 1 base from V and 3 bases from J, with 12 bases between. CDR3 sequence reads: CASSLSWLGDYGYTF. The DNA for the CDR3 is TGTGCCAGCAGTTTATCATGGTTGGGAGACTATGGCTACACCTTC.